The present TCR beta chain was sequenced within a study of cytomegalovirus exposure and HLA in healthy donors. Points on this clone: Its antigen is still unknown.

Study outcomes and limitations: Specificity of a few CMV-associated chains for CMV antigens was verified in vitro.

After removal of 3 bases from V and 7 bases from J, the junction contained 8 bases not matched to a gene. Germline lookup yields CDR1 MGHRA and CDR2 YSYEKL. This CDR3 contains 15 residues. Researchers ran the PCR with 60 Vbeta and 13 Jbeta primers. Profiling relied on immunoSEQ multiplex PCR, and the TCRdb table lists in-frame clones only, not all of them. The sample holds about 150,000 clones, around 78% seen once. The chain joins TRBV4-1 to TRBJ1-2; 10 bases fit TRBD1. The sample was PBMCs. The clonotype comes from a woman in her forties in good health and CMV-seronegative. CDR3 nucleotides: TGCGCCAGCAGCCAGAGAGACAGGGGGCAGGTTGGCTACACCTTC. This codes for CASSQRDRGQVGYTF.